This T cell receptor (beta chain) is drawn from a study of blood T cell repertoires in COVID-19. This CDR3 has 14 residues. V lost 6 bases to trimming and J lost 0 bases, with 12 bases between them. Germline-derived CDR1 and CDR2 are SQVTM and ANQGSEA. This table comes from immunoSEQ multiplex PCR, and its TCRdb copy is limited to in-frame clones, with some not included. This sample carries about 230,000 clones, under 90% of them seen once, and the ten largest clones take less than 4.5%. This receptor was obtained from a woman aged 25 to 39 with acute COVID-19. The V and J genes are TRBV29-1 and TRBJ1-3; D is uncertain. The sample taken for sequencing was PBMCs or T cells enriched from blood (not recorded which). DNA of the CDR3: TGCAGCGTGACCGACCGGAGCTCTGGAAACACCATATATTTT. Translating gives CSVTDRSSGNTIYF.